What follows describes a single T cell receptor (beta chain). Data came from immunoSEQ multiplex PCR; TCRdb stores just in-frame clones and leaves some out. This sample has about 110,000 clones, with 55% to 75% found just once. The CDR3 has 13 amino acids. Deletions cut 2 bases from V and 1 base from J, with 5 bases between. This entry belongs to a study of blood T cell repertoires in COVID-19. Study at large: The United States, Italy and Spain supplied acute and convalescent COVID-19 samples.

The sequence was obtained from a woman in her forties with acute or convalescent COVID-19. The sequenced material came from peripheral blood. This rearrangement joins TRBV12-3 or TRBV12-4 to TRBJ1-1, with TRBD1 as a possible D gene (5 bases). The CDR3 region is CASSLTGNTEAFF. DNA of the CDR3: TGTGCCAGCAGTTTAACAGGGAACACTGAAGCTTTCTTT.